Described below is a single T cell receptor beta chain sequence and its context. The V end lost 4 bases, the J end lost 0 bases, and 15 bases lay between the germline ends. Germline CDR1 SGHVS, CDR2 FQNEAQ. The length of the CDR3 is 16 residues. Source study methods: Using reference gene primer amplification, nucleated cell counts were estimated. The method was immunoSEQ multiplex PCR; TCRdb's version includes in-frame clones alone and lacks a portion of them. For V, J and clone size, that table is used; D and trimming come from the DNA. The table records some 200,000 clones, approximately 90% of them present only once. The record originates from a study of blood T cell repertoires in COVID-19. Study overall: The United States, Italy and Spain were the sources of the acute and convalescent COVID-19 samples. T cells, B-cell-depleted T cells, or PBMCs provided the cDNA or gDNA that served as material.

The rearrangement links TRBV7-8 to TRBJ1-1; D is undetermined. Material for sequencing was peripheral blood. This receptor was obtained from a man in his forties with active or convalescent COVID-19. The CDR3, as DNA: TGTGCCAGCAGCTCGTACGCGGTAGCCATGAACACTGAAGCTTTCTTT. Translation gives CASSSYAVAMNTEAFF.